The 28 T cell receptor beta chains presented below share a single source sample, sequenced in a study of T cells in tuberculosis. Produced via immunoSEQ multiplex PCR; TCRdb's table is partial and in-frame only. The sample shows approximately 31,000 clones, about 95% of them seen only once. Sample: PBMCs. The source is a donor aged 10-30 years with latent tuberculosis or without tuberculosis infection.

The V gene is TRBV6-4, the J gene TRBJ2-3; tentatively, D is TRBD2 (6 bases). V gave up 3 bases and J gave up 7 bases, with 17 bases separating them. Germline CDR1 is MRHNA and CDR2 is SNTAGT. This CDR3 is built from 15 residues. CDR3 DNA: TGTGCCAGCAGTGATACCGGGACTCCGCCCCATACGCAGTATTTT. Amino acid sequence: CASSDTGTPPHTQYF.

Here the CDR3 DNA reads TGTGCCAGCAGCTTATCGGGGGGTACCGGTGAGCAGTTCTTC. This codes for CASSLSGGTGEQFF. V usage is TRBV7-9 and J usage is TRBJ2-1; 7 bases agree with TRBD2. CDR1 and CDR2 (germline): SEHNR, FQNEAQ (reference sequence). The CDR3 extends over 14 amino acids. V lost 2 bases to trimming and J lost 9 bases; unmatched junction nucleotides: 7.

The chain joins TRBV7-8 to TRBJ2-5; tentatively, D is TRBD2 (6 bases). The CDR3 length is 13 residues. V was pared by 1 base and J by 5 bases, with 8 bases between. Germline CDR1 and CDR2: SGHVS and FQNEAQ. CDR3 region: CASSLGGGETQYF. In DNA, the CDR3 is TGTGCCAGCAGCTTAGGTGGAGGGGAGACCCAGTACTTC. Variable domain in full (rest from reference TRBV7-8 and TRBJ2-5): GAGVSQSPRYKVAKRGQDVALRCDPISGHVSLFWYQQALGQGPEFLTYFQNEAQLDKSGLPSDRFFAERPEGSVSTLKIQRTQQEDSAVYLCASSLGGGETQYFGPGTRLLVL.

The V and J genes are TRBV19 and TRBJ1-2; D might be TRBD1 (6 bases). Between the trimmed V and J ends, which lost 1 base and 4 bases, there was a span of 10 bases. The CDR3 is 14 amino acids. In germline, CDR1 is LNHDA, CDR2 SQIVND (reference sequence). The CDR3 protein is CASSIGQGLYGYTF. Written as DNA, the CDR3 is TGTGCCAGTAGTATAGGTCAGGGGCTCTATGGCTACACCTTC.

The V and J genes are TRBV7-9 and TRBJ2-1, with D possibly being TRBD1 (5 bases). Germline V gene lookup returns CDR1 SEHNR and CDR2 FQNEAQ (reference sequence). Trimming took off 0 bases at V and 7 bases at J, with 16 bases between the two ends. The CDR3 loop spans 16 amino acids. CDR3 DNA sequence: TGTGCCAGCAGCTTAGCAAGGTCCAGGGTGGGGAATGAGCAGTTCTTC. Its translation is CASSLARSRVGNEQFF.

The rearrangement links TRBV14 to TRBJ2-5, with no clear D. Trimming stripped 1 base from V and 5 bases from J, with 5 bases between. The V gene's germline CDR1 is SGHDN and CDR2 FVKESK. The CDR3 extends over 12 amino acids. Here the CDR3 DNA reads TGTGCCAGCAGCCAAGTCGGGGAGACCCAGTACTTC. Its protein product is CASSQVGETQYF.

The rearrangement links TRBV6-5 to TRBJ2-3, with D unclear. V was shortened by 7 bases and J by 4 bases, with 12 bases between the two germline ends. Germline V gene data show CDR1 as MNHEY and CDR2 as SVGAGI. The CDR3 has 13 amino acids. This chain's CDR3 is CASTGFGSDTQYF. CDR3 DNA sequence: TGTGCCAGCACAGGTTTTGGTTCAGATACGCAGTATTTT.

The V and J genes are TRBV25-1 and TRBJ2-1; D may be TRBD2 (7 bases). Germline V lookup: CDR1 MGHDK, CDR2 SYGVNS. Trimming took off 6 bases at V and 1 base at J, with 22 bases between the two ends. The CDR3 is 18 residues long. CDR3 DNA sequence: TGTGCCAGCAGCGAACCCGAGGGAGGGGGTAAATCCTACAATGAGCAGTTCTTC. As protein: CASSEPEGGGKSYNEQFF.

CDR3 in amino acids: CASSGGGQRTEAFF. The CDR3 DNA reads as TGTGCCAGCAGTGGGGGGGGGCAGCGCACTGAAGCTTTCTTT. The chain recombines TRBV2 with TRBJ1-1; D possibly corresponds to TRBD1 (6 bases). Germline V gene sequence: CDR1 SNHLY, CDR2 FYNNEI. CDR3 length equals 14 residues. The V and J ends lost 4 bases and 4 bases respectively, with 13 bases between them.

The CDR3 protein is CAWGQGGGNTIYF. CDR3 DNA: TGTGCCTGGGGACAGGGCGGCGGAAACACCATATATTTT. The chain recombines TRBV30 with TRBJ1-3, with 8 bases aligning to TRBD1. This CDR3 has 13 residues. CDR1 GTSNPN and CDR2 SVGIG come from the germline V gene (reference sequence). J lost 4 bases, V lost 5 bases, and 4 bases had no gene match.

V gene TRBV4-1 combines with J gene TRBJ2-7; 10 positions agree with TRBD1. Germline V gene data show CDR1 as MGHRA and CDR2 as YSYEKL. This CDR3 spans 15 amino acids. J lost 9 bases, V lost 0 bases, and 8 bases had no gene match. The CDR3 sequence is CASSQEDRGRGRQYF. For the CDR3, the DNA is TGCGCCAGCAGCCAAGAAGACAGGGGGCGGGGGCGGCAGTACTTC.

The chain has TRBV25-1 and TRBJ2-3; 8 positions match TRBD2. CDR3 size: 18 residues. Germline lookup yields CDR1 MGHDK and CDR2 SYGVNS. With 4 bases clipped from V and 2 bases from J, the junction kept 14 bases outside the gene matches. CDR3 loop: CASSGGPAGVQYTDTQYF. CDR3 nucleotide sequence: TGTGCCAGCAGTGGAGGCCCAGCGGGGGTACAATACACAGATACGCAGTATTTT.

The chain joins TRBV30 to TRBJ1-2; D unclear. Deletions cut 4 bases from V and 6 bases from J, with 12 bases between. The length of the CDR3 is 12 residues. Germline V gene sequence: CDR1 GTSNPN, CDR2 SVGIG (reference sequence). The CDR3 sequence is CAWNSERHGYTF. The CDR3 nucleotides read TGTGCCTGGAACTCAGAGAGGCATGGCTACACCTTC. Filled out from reference TRBV30 and TRBJ1-2, the complete variable domain reads SQTIHQWPATLVQPVGSPLSLECTVEGTSNPNLYWYRQAAGRGLQLLFYSVGIGQISSEVPQNLSASRPQDRQFILSSKKLLLSDSGFYLCAWNSERHGYTFGSGTRLTVV.

V gene TRBV5-1 combines with J gene TRBJ2-3, with 7 bases lining up with TRBD2. With V trimmed by 4 bases and J by 2 bases, 4 bases remained unmatched. The CDR3 length is 14 residues. Germline V CDR1 and CDR2: SGHRS, YFSETQ. The CDR3 loop is CASSAGTITDTQYF. The CDR3 DNA reads as TGCGCCAGCAGCGCCGGGACTATCACAGATACGCAGTATTTT.

This sequence joins TRBV6-1 and TRBJ1-1, with 8 bases identical to TRBD1. The CDR3 spans 13 residues. The J segment lost 4 bases and the V segment lost 5 bases, leaving 3 bases of the junction unmatched. Germline CDR1 MNHNS, CDR2 SASEGT. The CDR3, as DNA: TGTGCCAGCAGTTCCGACAGGGGCACTGAAGCTTTCTTT. Encoded protein: CASSSDRGTEAFF.

The rearrangement uses TRBV5-4 and TRBJ2-5; a possible D gene is TRBD1 (5 bases). CDR1 SGHNT and CDR2 YYREEE come from the germline V gene (reference sequence). Trimming removed 0 bases at V and 5 bases at J, with 8 bases between. CDR3 length: 13 amino acids. DNA of the CDR3: TGTGCCAGCAGCTTGGAGGGGCAGGAGACCCAGTACTTC. Encoded protein: CASSLEGQETQYF.

The V gene is TRBV6-5, the J gene TRBJ1-2; 7 nucleotides align to TRBD1. The ends lost 7 bases at V and 2 bases at J; junction bases unmatched: 4. The germline gives CDR1 MNHEY, CDR2 SVGAGI. The CDR3 has 13 residues. The CDR3 loop is CASTQQGNYGYTF. CDR3 coding DNA: TGTGCCAGCACCCAACAGGGGAACTATGGCTACACCTTC.

J is TRBJ2-1 and V is TRBV7-3; 7 bases are a match to TRBD2. Germline loops: CDR1 SGHTA, CDR2 FQGTGA. Trimming at V came to 1 base and at J to 3 bases, leaving 3 bases not matched to a gene. CDR3 length: 15 residues. CDR3 loop: CASSLSGSYYNEQFF. The CDR3 DNA is TGTGCCAGCAGCTTAAGCGGGAGCTACTACAATGAGCAGTTCTTC.

This chain joins TRBV28 and TRBJ2-2, with a weak D call TRBD2 (5 bases). CDR1 MDHEN and CDR2 SYDVKM come from the germline V gene. The CDR3 loop spans 12 amino acids. The V end was cut by 6 bases, the J end by 10 bases, with 12 bases between. This CDR3 is CASSPPEEELFF. CDR3 nucleotides: TGTGCCAGCAGCCCCCCGGAGGAGGAGCTGTTTTTT.

This rearrangement joins TRBV9 to TRBJ2-5; 8 nucleotides line up with TRBD1. Germline V gives CDR1 SGDLS, CDR2 YYNGEE. This CDR3 has 16 amino acids. Trimming at V came to 0 bases and at J to 5 bases, leaving 9 bases not matched to a gene. The CDR3 is CASSVATDRAGETQYF. The CDR3 DNA sequence: TGTGCCAGCAGCGTAGCTACGGACAGGGCGGGGGAGACCCAGTACTTC.

The CDR3 is CASSLVQGYNSPLHF. The DNA for the CDR3 is TGTGCCAGCAGCTTAGTCCAGGGATATAATTCACCCCTCCACTTT. The J gene is TRBJ1-6, the V gene TRBV7-2; possibly TRBD1 for D (5 bases). This CDR3 is built from 15 residues. Germline assignment: CDR1 SGHTA and CDR2 FQGNSA. Between the trimmed V and J ends, which lost 1 base and 4 bases, there was a span of 8 bases. The variable domain in full, with the rest retrieved from reference TRBV7-2 and TRBJ1-6, is GAGVSQSPSNKVTEKGKDVELRCDPISGHTALYWYRQSLGQGLEFLIYFQGNSAPDKSGLPSDRFSAERTGGSVSTLTIQRTQQEDSAVYLCASSLVQGYNSPLHFGNGTRLTVT.

The gene calls are TRBV27 and TRBJ1-5; D not resolved. V shed 1 base and J shed 7 bases, with 14 bases lying between them. The germline gives CDR1 MNHEY, CDR2 SMNVEV (reference sequence). The CDR3 spans 15 residues. CDR3 protein: CASSLFADRRQPQHF. The CDR3 DNA sequence: TGTGCCAGCAGTTTATTTGCCGATAGGCGGCAGCCCCAGCATTTT.

J is TRBJ2-1 and V is TRBV6-5; D is unclear. Germline CDR1 reads MNHEY; CDR2 reads SVGAGI. Trimming stripped 0 bases from V and 0 bases from J, with 9 bases between. The CDR3 has 16 residues. Here the CDR3 DNA reads TGTGCCAGCAGTTACTCAGATTTCTACTCCTACAATGAGCAGTTCTTC. Protein product: CASSYSDFYSYNEQFF.

This clone appeared once. The CDR3 here is CASSGQGDTEAFF. The CDR3 DNA reads TGTGCCAGCAGCGGACAGGGTGACACTGAAGCTTTCTTT. The chain combines TRBV9 with TRBJ1-1; TRBD1 agrees at 7 bases. This CDR3 is built from 13 residues. Germline V gives CDR1 SGDLS, CDR2 YYNGEE. The V and J ends lost 3 bases and 3 bases, in that order; junction bases with no gene match: 2.

V and J are TRBV21-1 and TRBJ2-7; the D call in the table, TRBD1, was not verified against the DNA. TRBV21-1 is a listed pseudogene. CDR3 length: 15 residues. CDR3 DNA sequence: TGTGCCAGCAGCAATAGCACAGGTTGGTGCTACGAGCAGTACTTC. This sequence encodes CASSNSTGWCYEQYF.

CDR3 nucleotides: TGTGCCAGCAGCTTGCTCTTTCAAGAGACCCAGTACTTC. It yields the protein CASSLLFQETQYF. The genes are TRBV5-6 and TRBJ2-5; D remains ambiguous. This CDR3 region has 13 residues. Germline V CDR1 and CDR2: SGHDT, YYEEEE. V lost 1 base and J lost 2, with 6 bases in between. Together with reference TRBV5-6 and TRBJ2-5, the CDR3 gives the full variable domain: DAGVTQSPTHLIKTRGQQVTLRCSPKSGHDTVSWYQQALGQGPQFIFQYYEEEERQRGNFPDRFSGHQFPNYSSELNVNALLLGDSALYLCASSLLFQETQYFGPGTRLLVL.

V is TRBV5-1 and J is TRBJ2-5, with 10 bases aligning to TRBD1. The CDR3 contains 16 residues. Germline V lookup: CDR1 SGHRS, CDR2 YFSETQ. J was trimmed by 4 bases and V by 1 base; bases with no gene match: 7. CDR3 DNA sequence: TGCGCCAGCAGCTTGATGGGACAGGGGTCAGGAGAGACCCAGTACTTC. It encodes CASSLMGQGSGETQYF. The full variable domain, in which reference TRBV5-1 and TRBJ2-5 provide the parts outside the CDR3, is KAGVTQTPRYLIKTRGQQVTLSCSPISGHRSVSWYQQTPGQGLQFLFEYFSETQRNKGNFPGRFSGRQFSNSRSEMNVSTLELGDSALYLCASSLMGQGSGETQYFGPGTRLLVL.

CDR3 in DNA: TGTGCCAGCAGCTTCAGAGGGGGCGTAGGTGAAAAACTGTTTTTT. Its translation is CASSFRGGVGEKLFF. V and J are TRBV7-3 and TRBJ1-4; the match to TRBD1 covers 7 bases. This CDR3 contains 15 residues. Unmatched junction bases numbered 8, after V lost 3 bases and J lost 7 bases. Germline V CDR1 and CDR2: SGHTA, FQGTGA.